This T cell receptor (beta chain) was profiled in a study of shared clonotypes between healthy human individuals (dated by TCRdb to 2018 to 2021). At the level of the whole study: A few men and two women, aged 18 to 49 years, made up the cohort. For each donor, CD4 naive and CD4 memory were each given three plates, CD8 naive was given two plates, and CD8 memory was given one plate. Blood TCR repertoires of about 5 healthy adults were deeply sequenced to estimate repertoire size and the extent of clonotype sharing between individuals. Libraries were prepared and TCR repertoires were sequenced by different laboratories using diverse techniques, in order to increase sequencing depth and limit assay-specific biases. Between about 0.8 and 9 billion PBMCs per donor were obtained by leukapheresis.

Using the deep immunoSEQ assay, TCR CDR3 regions were amplified from genomic DNA by multiplex PCR. Extracted genomic DNA from each cell subset was distributed evenly across all wells of several immunoSEQ 96-well plates, and each plate was treated as a replicate. Each replicate PCR for sorted subsets received about 180 ng genomic DNA, equal to some 32,000 T cell genomes. Purified libraries were measured with a Qubit 3.0 fluorometer, size-checked on a Bioanalyzer 2100, and measured again with the KAPA Library Quantification kit. Every immunoSEQ 96-well plate was sequenced on a separate single-read 150-cycle Illumina NextSeq 550 flow cell. The authors' analysis ran thus. Because the immunoSEQ output included only junctional sequences and no quality scores, the filtering could not be the same as the filtering used for full-length reads. Sequences were annotated with PyIR, a Python wrapper for IgBLAST v1.9, using IMGT germline references to assign V/J genes and CDR3. Reads with weak V/J assignments (E-value above 1e-6), missing CDR3, stop codons, out-of-frame junctions, or ambiguous translated residues were removed. V3J clonotypes were defined as sequences sharing the same inferred V gene, J gene, and CDR3 amino acid sequence. Percentage overlap between repertoires was computed as shared unique clonotypes divided by the size of the smaller repertoire. Repertoire richness was assessed with RTK rarefaction, the Chao1 estimator, and Recon v2.1 estimates of unobserved clonotypes. OLGA was used to compute generation probabilities for all TCRbeta clonotypes that the gDNA method yielded from a handful of donors. Not all clones reach the TCRdb copy of this immuneACCESS table, which keeps in-frame sequences only. Checked studies attribute under half of the gap to unresolved V genes and leave the rest unexplained. Clone size and the V and J calls come from that table; the DNA yielded D and trimming. Here the sample has approximately 810,000 clones; almost 95% occur a single time. The top ten clonotypes cover about 25% of the sample.

CD8 naive samples consisted of CD45RO-negative cells that were positively selected for CCR7, yielding a CD45RA+CCR7+ population without TemRA cells. Healthy HIV-negative adults with no recently reported acute infections or vaccinations were included as donors. Every donor was a Caucasian adult residing in Nashville, Tennessee, USA. Blood was obtained by leukapheresis, after which PBMCs were separated by Ficoll-Histopaque density gradient centrifugation and cryopreserved in liquid nitrogen vapor phase. Purity and quantity of every magnetically sorted T cell population were checked by analytical flow cytometry. From each sorted fraction, genomic DNA was isolated and quantified by UV absorbance on a Nanodrop 2000c. Results and caveats for the whole study, not just this receptor: Across several donors, about 4.5% of naive CD4, more than 3% of naive CD8, 2.3% of memory CD4, and approximately 0.4% of memory CD8 clonotypes were shared. Even with the large sequencing depth, rarefaction of the sorted-subset datasets indicated that sequencing was incomplete. Sampling was restricted to blood, and TCR repertoires in tissues likely differ from the TCR repertoires found in blood. Estimated clonotype richness was generally larger for naive than for memory subsets. Compared with non-shared clonotypes, the clonotypes found in all four sorted-subset donors had higher generation probabilities. Based on pairwise subsampling, the degree of clonotype sharing among donors was expected to be affected by sequencing depth. Because the study included a small number of donors, the genetic and exposure-history diversity represented was limited.

The cysteine opens and the phenylalanine closes a CDR3 of 13 amino acids. Only the CDR3 part of the read is kept: 39 bases, read in frame from the first base. In the germline V gene (reference sequence), CDR1 corresponds to MNHEY and CDR2 to SMNVEV. V is shortened by 3 bases, J by 3 bases, and the region joining them spans 9 bases. Comments on this clone: Its cognate antigen has yet to be identified. No base-level quality is on record; no much larger clone is a single base apart. Other DNA sequences in this sample translate to the same CDR3.

This TCR was recovered from a man aged 25-45 years in good health. The sequenced sample was naive CD8+ T cells sorted from blood. What this sample's cell subset or site label stands for: CD45RA+CCR7+. The V and J genes are TRBV27 and TRBJ2-7; the D gene assignment is ambiguous. Read as DNA, the sequence is TGTGCCAGCAGTTTGGGCGGTCTCTACGAGCAGTACTTC. Its translation is CASSLGGLYEQYF.